This passage covers 25 T cell receptor beta chains from one sample sequenced in a study of cytomegalovirus exposure and HLA in healthy donors. PCR amplification relied on 60 Vbeta primers (plus 13 Jbeta primers). Produced via immunoSEQ multiplex PCR; TCRdb's table is partial and in-frame only. Here the sample spans approximately 200,000 clones, roughly 84% being singletons. Sequenced input: PBMCs. Receptors were obtained from a boy younger than 18 in good health and CMV-seronegative.

CDR3 DNA sequence: TGTGCCAGTAGTATAGTTGGCGGGTTTCTGGTAACCGGGGAGCTGTTTTTT. Protein sequence: CASSIVGGFLVTGELFF. The J gene is TRBJ2-2, the V gene TRBV19; possible D gene TRBD2, 5 bases. Germline V gives CDR1 LNHDA, CDR2 SQIVND (reference sequence). Trimming removed 1 base from V and 5 bases from J, with 17 bases in between. The CDR3 runs 17 residues.

In its sample, this clone was seen a few times. This sequence joins TRBV2 and TRBJ2-5; 10 nucleotides match TRBD2. Trimming at V came to 6 bases and at J to 0 bases, leaving 4 bases not matched to a gene. The germline V gene encodes CDR1 SNHLY and CDR2 FYNNEI. CDR3 size: 15 residues. The CDR3 nucleotides are TGTGCCAGCAGCATTAGCGGGGGGCACCAAGAGACCCAGTACTTC. Protein sequence: CASSISGGHQETQYF.

V usage is TRBV4-2 and J usage is TRBJ2-5; 11 bases fit TRBD2. Germline CDR1 and CDR2: LGHNA and YNFKEQ. The CDR3 is made up of 15 amino acids. Trimming removed 1 base from V and 4 bases from J; junction bases left unmatched: 2. The CDR3 sequence is CASSQVAGGRETQYF. CDR3 nucleotides: TGTGCCAGCAGCCAAGTAGCGGGAGGGAGAGAGACCCAGTACTTC.

This chain joins TRBV2 and TRBJ2-7; maybe TRBD1 (5 bases). Deletions cut 4 bases from V and 1 base from J, with 8 bases between. Germline values: CDR1 SNHLY, CDR2 FYNNEI. The CDR3 sequence is 13 residues long. This chain's CDR3 is CASSGQISYEQYF. The CDR3 DNA is TGTGCCAGCAGTGGACAGATTTCCTACGAGCAGTACTTC. The variable domain in full, completed from reference TRBV2 and TRBJ2-7, reads EPEVTQTPSHQVTQMGQEVILRCVPISNHLYFYWYRQILGQKVEFLVSFYNNEISEKSEIFDDQFSVERPDGSNFTLKIRSTKLEDSAMYFCASSGQISYEQYFGPGTRLTVT.

This clone has a single count. The chain joins TRBV29-1 to TRBJ1-1; a weak D match, TRBD1 (5 bases). V was shortened by 1 base and J by 4 bases, with 13 bases between the two germline ends. CDR1 SQVTM and CDR2 ANQGSEA come from the germline V gene. The CDR3 length is 14 residues. CDR3 region: CSVEGGEGSTEAFF. The CDR3 DNA reads TGCAGCGTTGAAGGGGGGGAGGGGTCCACTGAAGCTTTCTTT.

The genes are TRBV7-6 and TRBJ1-1; D is unresolved. The V gene's germline CDR1 is SGHVS and CDR2 FNYEAQ. The CDR3 is made up of 15 amino acids. With 2 bases removed from V and 4 bases from J, the gap between germline ends came to 14 bases. CDR3 region: CASSLKGRGTTEAFF. The CDR3 region has the DNA TGTGCCAGCAGCTTAAAAGGCCGGGGTACCACTGAAGCTTTCTTT.

This rearrangement joins TRBV7-2 to TRBJ1-3; 8 bases match TRBD1. V shed 1 base and J 4 bases; nucleotides not matched to a gene: 6. This CDR3 is 16 amino acids long. The germline gives CDR1 SGHTA, CDR2 FQGNSA. CDR3 sequence reads: CASSLGGQGGGNTIYF. The CDR3 nucleotides are TGTGCCAGCAGCTTAGGAGGACAGGGAGGGGGAAACACCATATATTTT.

This clone turned up a few times. The rearrangement joins TRBV6-6 to TRBJ1-4, with TRBD1 as a possible D gene (5 bases). V dropped 2 bases and J dropped 8 bases, with 15 bases sitting between them. Per the germline V gene, CDR1 is MNHNY and CDR2 is SVGAGI (reference sequence). The CDR3 loop spans 15 amino acids. CDR3 region: CASSYTGGEAEKLFF. In nucleotides, the CDR3 is TGTGCCAGCAGTTACACTGGAGGGGAGGCGGAAAAACTGTTTTTT.

The chain carries TRBV29-1 and TRBJ1-2; 7 bases align to TRBD1. The V and J ends lost 6 bases and 8 bases, in that order; junction bases with no gene match: 15. The CDR3 is 14 residues long. Germline V lookup: CDR1 SQVTM, CDR2 ANQGSEA. The CDR3 bases are TGCAGCGTAACACCGGGACAGCTCCCCTGGGGCTACACCTTC. Translating gives CSVTPGQLPWGYTF.

The rearrangement uses TRBV7-6 and TRBJ1-2; tentatively, D is TRBD1 (6 bases). V lost 1 base to trimming and J lost 8 bases, with 11 bases between them. The CDR3 contains 13 residues. Germline V lookup: CDR1 SGHVS, CDR2 FNYEAQ. The CDR3 nucleotides are TGTGCCAGCAGCTTAGTACAGGGAGACGGCTACACCTTC. It encodes CASSLVQGDGYTF.

The chain couples TRBV7-9 to TRBJ2-5; maybe TRBD2 (6 bases). Germline-derived CDR1 and CDR2 are SEHNR and FQNEAQ (reference sequence). The CDR3 length is 17 residues. The ends were cut back, 6 bases at V and 2 bases at J, with 22 bases in the middle. CDR3 in DNA: TGTGCCAGCAGACAAGGTCGGGGGACGAGACTACAAGAGACCCAGTACTTC. This gives the protein CASRQGRGTRLQETQYF. Together with reference TRBV7-9 and TRBJ2-5, the CDR3 gives the full variable domain: DTGVSQNPRHKITKRGQNVTFRCDPISEHNRLYWYRQTLGQGPEFLTYFQNEAQLEKSRLLSDRFSAERPKGSFSTLEIQRTEQGDSAMYLCASRQGRGTRLQETQYFGPGTRLLVL.

V is TRBV7-9 and J is TRBJ1-1, with 9 bases that match TRBD1. Trimming cost V 5 bases and J 5 bases; bases outside gene matches: 12. This CDR3 spans 16 amino acids. Germline V gene lookup returns CDR1 SEHNR and CDR2 FQNEAQ (reference sequence). The CDR3 region is CASSTGTGFPGTEAFF. The DNA for the CDR3 is TGTGCCAGCAGCACCGGGACAGGGTTCCCGGGGACTGAAGCTTTCTTT. The full variable domain, completed using reference TRBV7-9 and TRBJ1-1, is DTGVSQNPRHKITKRGQNVTFRCDPISEHNRLYWYRQTLGQGPEFLTYFQNEAQLEKSRLLSDRFSAERPKGSFSTLEIQRTEQGDSAMYLCASSTGTGFPGTEAFFGQGTRLTVV.

The chain joins TRBV6-4 to TRBJ1-4; D ambiguous. This CDR3 is 8 amino acids long. Looked up from germline, CDR1 is MRHNA and CDR2 is SNTAGT. The CDR3 reads CALRELFF. CDR3 sequence (DNA): TGTGCTTTGAGGGAACTGTTTTTT.

V gene TRBV29-1 combines with J gene TRBJ2-7; D may be TRBD2 (5 bases). This CDR3 has 14 residues. The germline CDR1 and CDR2 sequences are SQVTM and ANQGSEA. Trimming pared 6 bases from V and 6 bases from J, leaving 21 bases between. The CDR3 region is CSVSTGVVPGEQYF. The CDR3 nucleotides read TGCAGCGTGAGTACCGGGGTAGTTCCCGGCGAGCAGTACTTC.

The gene calls are TRBV9 and TRBJ1-4; possible D gene TRBD1, 6 bases. Germline assignment: CDR1 SGDLS and CDR2 YYNGEE. The V gene lost 2 bases and the J gene lost 8 bases, with 16 bases spanning the gap. CDR3 length: 15 amino acids. The CDR3 region is CASSVRGGTREKLFF. As DNA, the CDR3 is TGTGCCAGCAGCGTTCGGGGAGGGACACGCGAAAAACTGTTTTTT.

This clone was detected once. The chain employs TRBV14 and TRBJ2-5; the D gene is possibly TRBD2 (5 bases). CDR1 SGHDN and CDR2 FVKESK come from the germline V gene. V shed 2 bases and J shed 5 bases, with 12 bases lying between them. CDR3 length equals 14 residues. The CDR3 loop reads CASSQFGEGETQYF. CDR3 in DNA: TGTGCCAGCAGCCAATTTGGCGAGGGTGAGACCCAGTACTTC.

This clone appeared a few times. The chain recombines TRBV4-1 with TRBJ1-5, with D unresolved. The CDR3 extends over 13 amino acids. V lost 1 base to trimming and J lost 2 bases, with 3 bases between them. Germline V lookup: CDR1 MGHRA, CDR2 YSYEKL. The CDR3 DNA follows: TGCGCCAGCAGCCAAGCGGGCAATCAGCCCCAGCATTTT. Amino acid sequence: CASSQAGNQPQHF.

The V and J genes are TRBV19 and TRBJ1-2; the D gene is possibly TRBD1 (5 bases). The CDR3 consists of 13 residues. With 4 bases removed from V and 2 bases from J, the gap between germline ends came to 8 bases. Germline-derived CDR1 and CDR2 are LNHDA and SQIVND (reference sequence). Written as DNA, the CDR3 is TGTGCCAGTAGTAGACAGAGGAACTATGGCTACACCTTC. Its protein is CASSRQRNYGYTF.

This chain uses TRBV21-1 with TRBJ2-4; the table gives TRBD2 as D, unverified against the DNA. TRBV21-1 is labeled a pseudogene. The CDR3 is made up of 18 amino acids. For the CDR3, the DNA is TGTGCCAGCAGCAAAGGCCCGACTAGCGGAGCGGCCAAAAACATTCAGTACTTC. Its protein is CASSKGPTSGAAKNIQYF.

DNA of the CDR3: TGTGCCAGCAGTTATTCCGGGACAGGGGGCCGGAATGAGCAGTTCTTC. It specifies CASSYSGTGGRNEQFF. The V call is TRBV6-5, the J call TRBJ2-1; 12 nucleotides agree with TRBD1. CDR1 is MNHEY and CDR2 is SVGAGI in the germline V gene. Trimming took 3 bases from V and 7 from J; bases not matched to a gene: 7. The CDR3 is 16 residues long.

The rearrangement joins TRBV10-3 to TRBJ2-1, with TRBD2 identical over 8 bases. Germline values: CDR1 ENHRY, CDR2 SYGVKD. The CDR3 spans 18 residues. The trim removed 0 bases at V and 0 bases at J, leaving 7 bases unmatched. This CDR3 reads CAISESFSGGSSYNEQFF. CDR3 sequence (DNA): TGTGCCATCAGTGAGTCGTTCAGCGGGGGAAGCTCCTACAATGAGCAGTTCTTC.

V gene TRBV10-3 combines with J gene TRBJ1-1; tentative D call: TRBD1 (5 bases). Germline V gene lookup returns CDR1 ENHRY and CDR2 SYGVKD. The V end was cut by 9 bases, the J end by 0 bases, with 14 bases between. The CDR3 is 14 amino acids. The CDR3 is CAIRTPIMNTEAFF. CDR3 sequence (DNA): TGTGCCATTCGGACACCGATCATGAACACTGAAGCTTTCTTT.

The V call is TRBV7-6, the J call TRBJ2-2, with 7 bases fitting TRBD2. CDR3 length equals 17 residues. With V trimmed by 3 bases and J by 2 bases, 9 bases remained unmatched. Germline V gives CDR1 SGHVS, CDR2 FNYEAQ. This chain's CDR3 is CASSFLAGVGNTGELFF. The CDR3 region has the DNA TGTGCCAGCAGCTTTTTGGCGGGGGTTGGAAACACCGGGGAGCTGTTTTTT.

This chain links TRBV27 with TRBJ1-2; D possibly corresponds to TRBD1 (5 bases). Trimming stripped 6 bases from V and 4 bases from J, with 24 bases between. The germline CDR1 and CDR2 sequences are MNHEY and SMNVEV (reference sequence). The length of the CDR3 is 17 residues. This CDR3 is CASRYDRRDSGFYGYTF. The CDR3 DNA is TGTGCCAGCAGATATGACAGACGGGACTCCGGTTTCTATGGCTACACCTTC.

The chain employs TRBV13 and TRBJ2-2; 12 positions match TRBD2. V lost 6 bases to trimming and J lost 7 bases; unmatched junction nucleotides: 6. Germline V gene lookup returns CDR1 PRHDT and CDR2 FYEKMQ (reference sequence). The CDR3 spans 15 residues. The CDR3 DNA reads as TGTGCCAGCAGACCTAGCGGGAGGGCCATCGGGGAGCTGTTTTTT. Protein product: CASRPSGRAIGELFF.